This T cell receptor (beta chain) was sequenced during a study of siplizumab effects on memory and regulatory T cells. Whole-study results and caveats: Phenotypic classification as naive or memory proved unattainable for roughly 80-96% of proliferating CD4+ or CD8+ clones. It was never confirmed that proliferating Tregs from siplizumab cultures were suppressive. The study found that mappable alloreactive CD4+ clones averaged approximately 69% Treg-derived with siplizumab and around 30% in controls. In the presence of siplizumab, alloreactive sequences traceable to unstimulated CD4+ memory cells were significantly reduced.

As concerns this clone: Its target is unknown.

Generated by immunoSEQ multiplex PCR, the TCRdb table keeps only in-frame clones and is missing some. The table lists more than 75,000 clones, roughly 96% of them singletons. Germline V gene data show CDR1 as SGHDT and CDR2 as YYEEEE. V gave up 4 bases and J gave up 1 base, with 21 bases separating them. The CDR3 totals 18 residues. The TCR originated in a human donor in good health. The specimen was naive CD4+ T cells sorted from blood. The rearrangement links TRBV5-6 to TRBJ1-3; maybe TRBD1 (5 bases). The CDR3 nucleotides are TGTGCCAGCAGCATCCCCGGGGGTACGGAGGGATCTGGAAACACCATATATTTT. Translated: CASSIPGGTEGSGNTIYF.